This T cell receptor (beta chain) was sequenced in a study of cytomegalovirus exposure and HLA in healthy donors. Study results and caveats: A few chains tied to CMV proved CMV antigen-specific in vitro.

The PCR was carried out with 60 Vbeta primers and 13 Jbeta primers. Only in-frame clones appear in the TCRdb table, and some are missing; sequencing was by immunoSEQ multiplex PCR. The table lists about 150,000 clones, over 65% of them singletons. Comments on this clone: Its cognate antigen is unknown.

The CDR3 totals 14 residues. With 6 bases clipped from V and 11 bases from J, the junction kept 15 bases outside the gene matches. The germline V gene has CDR1 MGHRA and CDR2 YSYEKL. Material: PBMCs. The chain is built from TRBV4-1 and TRBJ1-1, with TRBD1 identical over 7 bases. The TCR was taken from a woman between 40 and 55 years old in good health and CMV-seronegative. CDR3 sequence reads: CASRSGTESLGAFF. The CDR3 bases are TGCGCCAGCAGATCCGGGACAGAGTCTTTAGGGGCTTTCTTT.